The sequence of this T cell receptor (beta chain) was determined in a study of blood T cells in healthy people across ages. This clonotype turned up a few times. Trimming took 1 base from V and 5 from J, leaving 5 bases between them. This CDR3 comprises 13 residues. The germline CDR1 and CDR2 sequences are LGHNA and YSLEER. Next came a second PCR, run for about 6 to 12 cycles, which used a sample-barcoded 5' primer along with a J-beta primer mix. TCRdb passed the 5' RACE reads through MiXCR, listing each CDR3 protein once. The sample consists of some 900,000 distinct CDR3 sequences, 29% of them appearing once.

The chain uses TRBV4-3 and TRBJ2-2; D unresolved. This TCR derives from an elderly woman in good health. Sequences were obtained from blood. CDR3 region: CASSQVLTGELFF. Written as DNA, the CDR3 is TGCGCCAGCAGCCAAGTTTTAACCGGGGAGCTGTTTTTT.